This passage covers 26 T cell receptor beta chains from one sample sequenced in a study of neurological immune-mediated disorders (dated 2019 in TCRdb). The library relied on 5' RACE. Sequencing instrument: Illumina HiSeq 2500. TCRdb ran its own pipeline on the public reads, namely fastp trimming at Q25 and MiXCR clone calling, and kept in-frame beta chains. Each entry merges the rows of one CDR3 protein and shows their most common DNA and genes. A total of 35,000 to 45,000 distinct CDR3 sequences appear in this sample, 13% to 15% of them only once. Jointly, the top ten make up around 27% of the sample. Sequencing used PBMCs. Source of these receptors: a woman aged 50 to 65 with HTLV-1-associated myelopathy (HAM/TSP).

This clonotype was seen at least ten times. The CDR3: CASSLVFGGNTGELFF. The CDR3 DNA reads TGCGCCAGCAGCTTGGTTTTCGGGGGGAACACCGGGGAGCTGTTTTTT. The chain carries TRBV5-1 and TRBJ2-2; a possible D gene is TRBD2 (6 bases). The CDR3 is 16 amino acids. Germline lookup yields CDR1 SGHRS and CDR2 YFSETQ. V shed 0 bases and J shed 1 base, with 10 bases lying between them.

This clonotype occurred many times. The CDR3 sequence: CSARPRERGPFTDTQYF. Here the CDR3 DNA reads TGCAGTGCTAGACCCCGGGAGAGGGGCCCCTTCACAGATACGCAGTATTTT. The chain is built from TRBV20-1 and TRBJ2-3; tentatively, D is TRBD2 (6 bases). Trimming removed 2 bases from V and 2 bases from J, with 20 bases in between. Germline V gene sequence: CDR1 DFQATT, CDR2 SNEGSKA (reference sequence). This CDR3 comprises 17 residues.

This clonotype has a handful of counts. This may be a read error: a much more frequent sequence differs by one nucleotide. The J gene is TRBJ2-1, the V gene TRBV7-2, with D perhaps matching TRBD1 or TRBD2 (5 bases each). V shed 10 bases and J shed 3 bases, with 19 bases lying between them. This CDR3 is built from 15 residues. CDR1 is SGHTA and CDR2 is FQGNSA in the germline V gene. The chain's CDR3 is CATRTGTRGYNEQFF. Here the CDR3 DNA reads TGTGCCACCAGAACCGGGACCCGTGGCTACAATGAGCAGTTCTTC.

In this sample, this clonotype turned up many times. The chain recombines TRBV27 with TRBJ2-6; 7 bases map to TRBD1. V gave up 6 bases and J gave up 1 base; unmatched junction bases: 3. The CDR3 is 15 amino acids. Germline values: CDR1 MNHEY, CDR2 SMNVEV (reference sequence). In nucleotides, the CDR3 is TGTGCCAGCAGAATACAGGGGTCTGGGGCCAACGTCCTGACTTTC. This encodes CASRIQGSGANVLTF.

This clonotype was recorded many times. The CDR3, as DNA: TGTGCCAGCAGCCCGGGGTGCGAGCAGTACGTC. Its translation is CASSPGCEQYV. J is TRBJ2-7 and V is TRBV7-3, with D possibly TRBD2 on 5 matching bases. The V gene's germline CDR1 is SGHTA and CDR2 FQGTGA. This CDR3 is built from 11 residues. Between the trimmed V and J ends, which lost 5 bases and 6 bases, there was a span of 8 bases.

Ten or more counts support this clonotype. J is TRBJ1-2 and V is TRBV6-2 or TRBV6-3; possible D gene TRBD1, 5 bases. In germline, CDR1 is MNHEY, CDR2 SVGEGT. This CDR3 spans 13 amino acids. The V and J ends lost 8 bases and 6 bases respectively, with 16 bases between them. CDR3 in amino acids: CASAGAGSNGYTF. DNA of the CDR3: TGTGCCAGCGCTGGGGCAGGGAGTAATGGCTACACCTTC.

On this clonotype: This may be a read error: a much more frequent sequence differs by one nucleotide. The chain couples TRBV12-3 or TRBV12-4 to TRBJ2-5; a possible D gene is TRBD2 (5 bases). Trimming removed 6 bases from V and 5 bases from J, with 13 bases in between. The CDR3 consists of 13 residues. The CDR3 protein is CASSRDSPETQYF. Here the CDR3 DNA reads TGTGCCAGCAGCCGGGATTCCCCGGAGACCCAGTACTTC.

This chain links TRBV7-9 with TRBJ2-5; no clear D gene. This CDR3 is built from 14 residues. Germline-derived CDR1 and CDR2 are SEHNR and FQNEAQ (reference sequence). V was pared by 4 bases and J by 2 bases, with 11 bases between. The CDR3 region has the DNA TGTGCCAGCAGCTCGTTACTCCCTCAAGAGACCCAGTACTTC. Translated: CASSSLLPQETQYF.

This clonotype was found many times. V usage is TRBV7-2 and J usage is TRBJ1-1; the match to TRBD1 covers 7 bases. The CDR3 is 14 amino acids. V shed 5 bases and J 1 base; nucleotides not matched to a gene: 4. Looked up from germline, CDR1 is SGHTA and CDR2 is FQGNSA. Written as DNA, the CDR3 is TGTGCCAGCAGCATTACAGGGGCGAACACTGAAGCTTTCTTT. It translates to CASSITGANTEAFF.

Comments on this clonotype: With a much larger clone just one base away, this may be a read error. The chain links TRBV7-9 to TRBJ2-2, with D unclear. The CDR3 extends over 14 amino acids. The germline V gene has CDR1 SEHNR and CDR2 FQNEAQ (reference sequence). Deletions cut 5 bases from V and 4 bases from J, with 11 bases between. The CDR3 here is CASSPGIATGELFF. The CDR3 DNA reads TGTGCCAGCAGCCCTGGGATTGCCACCGGGGAGCTGTTTTTT.

This clonotype was counted many times. The chain joins TRBV5-6 to TRBJ1-1; D remains ambiguous. V lost 2 bases and J lost 2, with 13 bases in between. Germline assignment: CDR1 SGHDT and CDR2 YYEEEE. The CDR3 runs to 15 residues. Written as DNA, the CDR3 is TGTGCCAGCAGCTTTTTCTCCCAGGAAAACACTGAAGCTTTCTTT. Translation: CASSFFSQENTEAFF.

This clonotype was picked up one time. The rearrangement links TRBV5-1 to TRBJ2-1; D might be TRBD2 (5 bases). Germline CDR1 reads SGHRS; CDR2 reads YFSETQ. V lost 4 bases and J lost 0, with 11 bases in between. This CDR3 is built from 15 residues. The CDR3 here is CASSLRTASYNEQFF. The CDR3 DNA follows: TGCGCCAGCAGCCTGCGGACTGCCTCCTACAATGAGCAGTTCTTC.

In its sample, this clonotype was seen many times. The chain is built from TRBV7-3 and TRBJ1-6; D gene ambiguous. This CDR3 has 15 residues. Germline CDR1 is SGHTA and CDR2 is FQGTGA. V lost 4 bases and J 3 bases, leaving 10 bases between the germline ends. The CDR3 bases are TGTGCCAGCAGCTCATTTGGCGACTATAATTCACCCCTCCACTTT. As protein: CASSSFGDYNSPLHF.

This clonotype showed up many times. The V gene is TRBV12-3 or TRBV12-4, the J gene TRBJ2-2; 7 bases agree with TRBD1. The CDR3 is 16 residues long. Unmatched junction bases numbered 8, after V lost 3 bases and J lost 4 bases. The CDR3 DNA follows: TGTGCCAGCAGTTTTTTGAGGGGGCCAGGCACCGGGGAGCTGTTTTTT. Its protein is CASSFLRGPGTGELFF.

This clonotype was observed at least ten times. Here the CDR3 DNA reads TGCGCCAGCAGCCAAGATGGGAGCAGGGGTAATGAAAAACTGTTTTTT. Translating gives CASSQDGSRGNEKLFF. The chain employs TRBV4-3 and TRBJ1-4, with D possibly being TRBD1 (6 bases). The germline V gene has CDR1 LGHNA and CDR2 YSLEER. V lost 0 bases and J lost 4, with 12 bases in between. This CDR3 comprises 16 residues.

This clonotype was seen many times. J is TRBJ2-7 and V is TRBV27, with D possibly TRBD1 on 6 matching bases. The CDR3 spans 15 residues. Germline values: CDR1 MNHEY, CDR2 SMNVEV (reference sequence). Trimming left V 6 bases short and J 1 base short, with 16 bases between. This CDR3 is CASRGTGTRSYEQYF. The DNA of the CDR3 is TGTGCCAGCAGGGGGACCGGGACACGTTCCTACGAGCAGTACTTC.

This clonotype was counted at least ten times. V and J are TRBV20-1 and TRBJ1-1; no clear D. This CDR3 region has 14 residues. V lost 3 bases and J lost 1, with 12 bases in between. Germline values: CDR1 DFQATT, CDR2 SNEGSKA (reference sequence). This CDR3 is CSASFGSANTEAFF. CDR3 in DNA: TGCAGTGCTAGTTTCGGGAGCGCGAACACTGAAGCTTTCTTT.

This clonotype occurred many times. The genes are TRBV20-1 and TRBJ1-5; no firm D call. V lost 4 bases and J lost 3, with 10 bases in between. The germline V gene has CDR1 DFQATT and CDR2 SNEGSKA (reference sequence). This CDR3 has 13 amino acids. The CDR3 sequence is CSAMSSVNQPQHF. The CDR3 DNA sequence: TGCAGTGCTATGAGTAGTGTCAATCAGCCCCAGCATTTT.

This clonotype is categorized as medium-sized. J is TRBJ2-3 and V is TRBV20-1; D is uncertain. The ends were cut back, 5 bases at V and 7 bases at J, with 7 bases in the middle. The length of the CDR3 is 10 residues. Germline CDR1 is DFQATT and CDR2 is SNEGSKA (reference sequence). Written as DNA, the CDR3 is TGCAGTGCTCTTGCGCATACGCAGTATTTT. Encoded protein: CSALAHTQYF.

Ten or more counts support this clonotype. In DNA form, the CDR3 reads TGTGCCAGCAGCGTAGATCGGTACACTACTTCGAACACTGAAGCTTTCTTT. As protein: CASSVDRYTTSNTEAFF. This rearrangement joins TRBV9 to TRBJ1-1; D gene ambiguous. The CDR3 length is 17 residues. Germline V gene data show CDR1 as SGDLS and CDR2 as YYNGEE. V was trimmed by 0 bases and J by 1 base, leaving 16 bases between them.

This rearrangement joins TRBV27 to TRBJ2-5; D ambiguous. V was cut by 3 bases and J by 4 bases, with 12 bases left in between. CDR1 and CDR2 (germline): MNHEY, SMNVEV (reference sequence). CDR3 length: 14 residues. This CDR3 is CASSLGKGLETQYF. The CDR3 bases are TGTGCCAGCAGTTTGGGGAAAGGTTTAGAGACCCAGTACTTC.

This clonotype was seen repeatedly, ten times or more. DNA of the CDR3: TGTGCCACCAGCAGAGATTGGGGAGCAGGGCATAATTCACCCCTCCACTTT. It is translated as CATSRDWGAGHNSPLHF. V and J are TRBV15 and TRBJ1-6, with D possibly matching TRBD1 (5 bases). With 0 bases removed from V and 5 bases from J, the gap between germline ends came to 14 bases. The CDR3 covers 17 residues. The germline V gene encodes CDR1 LNHNV and CDR2 YYDKDF (reference sequence).

This clonotype was recorded many times. The chain recombines TRBV21-1 with TRBJ2-4; the table's D call of TRBD1 was not tested on the DNA. TRBV21-1 is designated a pseudogene. There are 16 residues in the CDR3. Here the CDR3 reads CASSHFRGRTKNIQYF. DNA for the CDR3: TGTGCCAGCAGCCATTTCCGGGGGAGAACCAAAAACATTCAGTACTTC.

This clonotype was observed many times. The CDR3 spells CASSLVSRTEAFF. The CDR3 bases are TGTGCCAGCAGCTTAGTTTCGAGGACTGAAGCTTTCTTT. V usage is TRBV7-2 and J usage is TRBJ1-1; no reliable D call. This CDR3 has 13 residues. V dropped 1 base and J dropped 5 bases, with 8 bases sitting between them. The germline CDR1 and CDR2 sequences are SGHTA and FQGNSA.

This clonotype was counted a few times. The rearrangement uses TRBV6-1 and TRBJ2-1, with 11 bases that match TRBD2. Germline loops: CDR1 MNHNS, CDR2 SASEGT. The CDR3 runs to 15 residues. The V segment lost 7 bases and the J segment 3 bases; nucleotides outside the gene matches: 5. This chain's CDR3 is CASTSLAGGYNEQFF. CDR3 DNA sequence: TGTGCCAGCACCTCTCTAGCGGGGGGCTACAATGAGCAGTTCTTC.

This clonotype was counted at least ten times. V usage is TRBV20-1 and J usage is TRBJ1-2; TRBD1 aligns across 9 bases. This CDR3 region has 15 residues. Germline values: CDR1 DFQATT, CDR2 SNEGSKA (reference sequence). The ends lost 7 bases at V and 6 bases at J; junction bases unmatched: 15. CDR3 sequence reads: CSVPTGTGNPDGYTF. CDR3 DNA sequence: TGCAGTGTCCCAACCGGGACAGGGAATCCTGATGGCTACACCTTC.